The 2 T cell receptor beta chains given below trace back to one sample, sequenced in a study of T cell changes during pregnancy in multiple sclerosis. Sequencing used immunoSEQ multiplex PCR; TCRdb keeps in-frame clones, though not all of them. The table has 120,000 or so clones, about 93% seen once; the top ten hold roughly 6.2%. The sequencing here drew on peripheral blood, taken before pregnancy. The receptors here all came from a female donor with multiple sclerosis, enrolled in a pregnancy study.

The gene calls are TRBV1 and TRBJ2-1; TRBD2, as called in the table, went unchecked against the DNA. TRBV1 is shown as a pseudogene. The CDR3 sequence is 19 residues long. CDR3 DNA sequence: TGCACCAGCAGCCGGCCTGGGACTAGCGGGGTGGGGTTGTACAATGAGCAGTTCTTC. Protein product: CTSSRPGTSGVGLYNEQFF.

The chain carries TRBV5-1 and TRBJ2-3; a possible D gene is TRBD2 (5 bases). Trimming removed 5 bases at V and 1 base at J, with 8 bases between. This CDR3 is built from 13 residues. The germline gives CDR1 SGHRS, CDR2 YFSETQ. The CDR3 coding sequence is TGCGCCAGCAGTATTAGCGGCACAGATACGCAGTATTTT. It encodes CASSISGTDTQYF. The entire variable domain, with the rest obtained from reference TRBV5-1 and TRBJ2-3, is as follows: KAGVTQTPRYLIKTRGQQVTLSCSPISGHRSVSWYQQTPGQGLQFLFEYFSETQRNKGNFPGRFSGRQFSNSRSEMNVSTLELGDSALYLCASSISGTDTQYFGPGTRLTVL.